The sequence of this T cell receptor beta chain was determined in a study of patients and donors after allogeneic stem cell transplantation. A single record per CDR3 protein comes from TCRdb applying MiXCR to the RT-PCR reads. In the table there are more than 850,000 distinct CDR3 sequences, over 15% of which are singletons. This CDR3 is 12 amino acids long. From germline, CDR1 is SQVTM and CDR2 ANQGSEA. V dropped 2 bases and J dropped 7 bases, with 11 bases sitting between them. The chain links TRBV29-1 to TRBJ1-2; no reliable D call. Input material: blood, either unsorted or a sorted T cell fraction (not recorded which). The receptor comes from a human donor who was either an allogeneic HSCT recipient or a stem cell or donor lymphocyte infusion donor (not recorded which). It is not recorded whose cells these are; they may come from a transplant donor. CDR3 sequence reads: CSVERVDGGYTF. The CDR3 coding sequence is TGCAGCGTTGAAAGGGTCGACGGTGGCTACACCTTC.